These T cell receptor beta chains were read from a single sample in a study of T cells in Graves' hyperthyroidism and ophthalmopathy. Each CDR3 protein gets one entry after TCRdb re-called the multiplex PCR reads with MiXCR. The table records roughly 660,000 distinct CDR3 sequences, roughly 17% of them present only once. The sequenced sample was blood. These receptors came from a man in his fifties with Graves' hyperthyroidism. The CDR3 runs from the conserved cysteine through the conserved F or W. D genes are given only for firm matches. Some rows mark clone size as missing; the rest say once, few, many or name a class of expanded clone.

11 | NA | many | TRBJ2-7 | TRBV14 | TGTGCCAGCAGCCAAGTATTGGAGCAGTACTTC | CASSQVLEQYF
16 | TRBD1 | NA | TRBJ2-7 | TRBV4-1 | TGCGCCAGCAGCCAGGAGGACAGGGCCGCCTCCTACGAGCAGTACTTC | CASSQEDRAASYEQYF
15 | NA | few | TRBJ1-2 | TRBV4-3 | TGCGCCAGCAGCCAAGATTCCGGGGGCAACTATGGCTACACCTTC | CASSQDSGGNYGYTF
15 | TRBD2 | many | TRBJ2-5 | TRBV12-3/TRBV12-4 | TGTGCCAGCAGCCCTGGACTAGCGGGACTGGAGACCCAGTACTTC | CASSPGLAGLETQYF
16 | NA | many | TRBJ2-7 | TRBV6-1 | TGTGCCAGCAGTGAAGGGACGAGGGGTCAGGGCTACGAGCAGTACTTC | CASSEGTRGQGYEQYF
16 | TRBD1 | few | TRBJ2-5 | TRBV7-2 | TGTGCCAGCAGCACATTCGGACAGGGGGCCTTAGAGACCCAGTACTTC | CASSTFGQGALETQYF
18 | NA | many | TRBJ2-1 | TRBV11-2 | TGTGCCAGCAGCTTAGTGGGACTTCACAGCTCCTCCTACAATGAGCAGTTCTTC | CASSLVGLHSSSYNEQFF
17 | NA | NA | TRBJ2-1 | TRBV11-2 | TGTGCCAGCAGCGGCGGACGAAGTGGGGATACCTACAATGAGCAGTTCTTC | CASSGGRSGDTYNEQFF
14 | NA | many | TRBJ2-2 | TRBV11-1 | TGTGCCAGCAGCTATGAAGGGGACACCGGGGAGCTGTTTTTT | CASSYEGDTGELFF
15 | NA | NA | TRBJ1-4 | TRBV9 | TGTGCCAGCAGCGTAGGGGGAACAACTAATGAAAAACTGTTTTTT | CASSVGGTTNEKLFF
15 | NA | few | TRBJ2-1 | TRBV6-5 | TGTGCCAGCAGTTACAGCAGAAGCTCCTACAATGAGCAGTTCTTC | CASSYSRSSYNEQFF
15 | TRBD1 | many | TRBJ2-7 | TRBV27 | TGTGCCAGCAGTTTATTCCGGGACAGGGTGAACGAGCAGTACTTC | CASSLFRDRVNEQYF
14 | NA | few | TRBJ2-1 | TRBV5-6 | TGTGCCAGCAGCTTGGGGGGGGATTACACCGAGCAGTTCTTC | CASSLGGDYTEQFF
15 | NA | few | TRBJ2-7 | TRBV19 | TGTGCCAGTAGTATAGAGGCAAGAGGGCCCTACGAGCAGTACTTC | CASSIEARGPYEQYF
15 | TRBD2 | many | TRBJ2-7 | TRBV28 | TGTGCCAGCAGTTCCGGGACTAGCGGGCGTAACGAGCAGTACTTC | CASSSGTSGRNEQYF
17 | NA | NA | TRBJ1-3 | TRBV6-1 | TGTGCCAGCAAGAATACAAGGGGAGTCGGTACTGGAAACACCATATATTTT | CASKNTRGVGTGNTIYF
15 | NA | many | TRBJ2-1 | TRBV2 | TGTGCCAGCAGGGGCGTAGGGGGACACAGCAATGAGCAGTTCTTC | CASRGVGGHSNEQFF
14 | NA | many | TRBJ1-2 | TRBV6-5 | TGTGCCAGCAGTTACTCGGTCTTCCCTGGGGGCTACACCTTC | CASSYSVFPGGYTF
13 | NA | NA | TRBJ1-5 | TRBV12-3/TRBV12-4 | TGTGCCAGCTTACCGCAGGGAGGACAGCCCCAGCATTTT | CASLPQGGQPQHF
12 | NA | few | TRBJ2-2 | TRBV20-1 | TGCAGTGCCACACTGAACACCGGGGAGCTGTTTTTT | CSATLNTGELFF
15 | TRBD2 | few | TRBJ2-5 | TRBV27 | TGTGCCAGCAGTTTAATGTCGGCGGGAGAAGAGACCCAGTACTTC | CASSLMSAGEETQYF
15 | NA | many | TRBJ2-5 | TRBV28 | TGTGCCAGCATTAACCCGTTTGTGGCCGGGGAGACCCAGTACTTC | CASINPFVAGETQYF
16 | TRBD2 | many | TRBJ2-7 | TRBV11-2 | TGTGCCAGCAGCTTAGTATCTAGCGGGGCCACCTACGAGCAGTACTTC | CASSLVSSGATYEQYF
13 | TRBD1 | many | TRBJ2-1 | TRBV11-3 | TGTGCCAGCAGCTCTTACAGGGGGCTTGAGCAGTTCTTC | CASSSYRGLEQFF
13 | NA | many | TRBJ1-5 | TRBV28 | TGTGCCAGCAGTTTAGATCCTACTCAGCCCCAGCATTTT | CASSLDPTQPQHF
14 | NA | many | TRBJ2-1 | TRBV3-1 | TGTGCCAGCAGCCTTAACAGGAACTACAATGAGCAGTTCTTC | CASSLNRNYNEQFF
16 | NA | many | TRBJ1-6 | TRBV30 | TGTGCCTGGAGTGTCAACTGGGTCTCCTATAATTCACCCCTCCACTTT | CAWSVNWVSYNSPLHF